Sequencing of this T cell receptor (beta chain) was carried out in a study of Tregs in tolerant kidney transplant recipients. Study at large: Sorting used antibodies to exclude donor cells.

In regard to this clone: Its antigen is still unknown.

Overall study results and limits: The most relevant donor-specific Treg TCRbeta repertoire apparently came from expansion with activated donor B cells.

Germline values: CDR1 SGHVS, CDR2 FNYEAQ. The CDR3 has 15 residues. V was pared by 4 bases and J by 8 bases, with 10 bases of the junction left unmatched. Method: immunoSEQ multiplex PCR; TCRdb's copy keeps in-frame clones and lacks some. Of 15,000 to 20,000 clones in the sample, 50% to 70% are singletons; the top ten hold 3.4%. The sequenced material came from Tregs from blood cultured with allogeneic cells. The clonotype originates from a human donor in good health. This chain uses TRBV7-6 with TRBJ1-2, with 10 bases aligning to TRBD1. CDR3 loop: CASSSAGTGDSGYTF. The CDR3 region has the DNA TGTGCCAGCAGCTCCGCCGGGACAGGGGATAGCGGCTACACCTTC. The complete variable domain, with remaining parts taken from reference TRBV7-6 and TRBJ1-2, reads GAGVSQSPRYKVTKRGQDVALRCDPISGHVSLYWYRQALGQGPEFLTYFNYEAQQDKSGLPNDRFSAERPEGSISTLTIQRTEQRDSAMYRCASSSAGTGDSGYTFGSGTRLTVV.